Below are 31 T cell receptor beta chains sequenced from a single sample in a study of T cells after posttransplantation cyclophosphamide. Treatment was busulfan-fludarabine conditioning, a marrow graft, and cyclophosphamide on days +3 and +4. The table came from immunoSEQ multiplex PCR; TCRdb's copy has only in-frame clones and leaves some out. The table shows some 11,000 clones, with about 89% occurring only once. Sample: CD4+ T cells sorted from PBMCs, taken after allogeneic stem cell transplant with posttransplant cyclophosphamide. The receptors shown here come from a male patient aged 30 to 40 who received an allogeneic stem cell transplant from a related donor, was CMV-positive, and had acute GVHD only. Some T cells may be transferred from the graft donor.

The V and J genes are TRBV5-1 and TRBJ1-6; 8 positions agree with TRBD1. The CDR3 consists of 18 residues. The germline gives CDR1 SGHRS, CDR2 YFSETQ. The V segment lost 4 bases and the J segment 9 bases; nucleotides outside the gene matches: 18. The CDR3 is CASSPEAQGAKMSSPLHF. In DNA, the CDR3 is TGCGCCAGCAGCCCGGAAGCGCAGGGGGCGAAGATGAGTTCACCCCTCCACTTT.

The CDR3 here is CAISRGGGDTEAFF. As DNA, the CDR3 is TGTGCCATCAGTCGGGGTGGCGGGGACACTGAAGCTTTCTTT. The rearrangement joins TRBV10-3 to TRBJ1-1; D is undetermined. CDR3 size: 14 residues. Germline V gene lookup returns CDR1 ENHRY and CDR2 SYGVKD. The V and J ends lost 5 bases and 3 bases respectively, with 13 bases between them.

Here the CDR3 DNA reads TGTGCCAGCAGCAGACTAGCGGGGGGGTACAATGAGCAGTTCTTC. Its protein is CASSRLAGGYNEQFF. This chain joins TRBV27 and TRBJ2-1; 14 bases line up with TRBD2. Germline V gives CDR1 MNHEY, CDR2 SMNVEV (reference sequence). V was pared by 6 bases and J by 4 bases, with 2 bases of the junction left unmatched. This CDR3 has 15 amino acids.

The chain is built from TRBV7-9 and TRBJ1-1; TRBD1 matches at 8 bases. This CDR3 has 14 residues. Germline CDR1 and CDR2: SEHNR and FQNEAQ (reference sequence). Trimming cost V 4 bases and J 5 bases; bases outside gene matches: 6. CDR3 nucleotides: TGTGCCAGCAGCTACTTCAGGGGGCAGACTGAAGCTTTCTTT. It codes for CASSYFRGQTEAFF.

The chain uses TRBV18 and TRBJ2-1; 7 bases align to TRBD1. CDR3 length equals 15 residues. J lost 5 bases, V lost 3 bases, and 7 bases had no gene match. Germline CDR1 KGHSH, CDR2 LQKENI. CDR3 DNA sequence: TGTGCCAGCTCACCTTACAGGGGAAGGGACAATGAGCAGTTCTTC. This encodes CASSPYRGRDNEQFF.

J is TRBJ2-3 and V is TRBV5-5; D is possibly TRBD1 (6 bases). The V end lost 6 bases, the J end lost 5 bases, and 22 bases lay between the germline ends. The CDR3 sequence is 16 residues long. Per the germline V gene, CDR1 is SGHKS and CDR2 is YYEKEE (reference sequence). The CDR3 spells CASTPGSSRGRDTQYF. As DNA, the CDR3 is TGTGCCAGCACCCCGGGGAGTAGCAGGGGAAGAGATACGCAGTATTTT.

This rearrangement joins TRBV19 to TRBJ1-6; D remains unclear. V was trimmed by 4 bases and J by 4 bases, leaving 11 bases between them. The CDR3 is made up of 15 amino acids. The germline CDR1 and CDR2 sequences are LNHDA and SQIVND (reference sequence). The CDR3 DNA sequence: TGTGCCAGTAGTAACCGTCTCAGTTATAATTCACCCCTCCACTTT. As protein: CASSNRLSYNSPLHF.

The chain has TRBV7-2 and TRBJ2-6; TRBD2 aligns across 10 bases. Germline V gives CDR1 SGHTA, CDR2 FQGNSA. This CDR3 has 17 residues. The V gene end was trimmed by 5 bases and the J gene end by 3 bases; junction bases not matched to a gene: 7. The CDR3, as DNA: TGTGCCAGCAGCCCACGGGAGCGGGGGGGTGGGGCCAACGTCCTGACTTTC. Translation: CASSPRERGGGANVLTF.

The V and J genes are TRBV7-9 and TRBJ2-7; TRBD2 is a possible D gene (5 bases). This CDR3 region has 14 residues. With 4 bases removed from V and 3 bases from J, the gap between germline ends came to 13 bases. Germline V gene lookup returns CDR1 SEHNR and CDR2 FQNEAQ (reference sequence). The CDR3 bases are TGTGCCAGCAGCTCGACTGGGAGTTTCTACGAGCAGTACTTC. This translates into CASSSTGSFYEQYF. The complete variable domain, with remaining parts taken from reference TRBV7-9 and TRBJ2-7, reads DTGVSQNPRHKITKRGQNVTFRCDPISEHNRLYWYRQTLGQGPEFLTYFQNEAQLEKSRLLSDRFSAERPKGSFSTLEIQRTEQGDSAMYLCASSSTGSFYEQYFGPGTRLTVT.

This chain uses TRBV28 with TRBJ1-1; TRBD1 matches at 7 bases. The V segment lost 6 bases and the J segment 0 bases; nucleotides outside the gene matches: 4. Germline V CDR1 and CDR2: MDHEN, SYDVKM. The CDR3 is 14 residues long. The CDR3 DNA follows: TGTGCCAGCAGACCAGGGGGTCTGAACACTGAAGCTTTCTTT. Amino acids: CASRPGGLNTEAFF.

The chain employs TRBV5-1 and TRBJ2-5; 14 bases agree with TRBD2. J gave up 9 bases and V 4 bases, and 8 bases lay outside the gene matches. Germline loops: CDR1 SGHRS, CDR2 YFSETQ. The CDR3 contains 15 residues. CDR3 sequence (DNA): TGCGCCAGCAGCCCGGGGACTAGCGGGGGCCGCCCCCAGTACTTC. Translated, it gives CASSPGTSGGRPQYF. The full variable domain, in which reference TRBV5-1 and TRBJ2-5 provide the parts outside the CDR3, is KAGVTQTPRYLIKTRGQQVTLSCSPISGHRSVSWYQQTPGQGLQFLFEYFSETQRNKGNFPGRFSGRQFSNSRSEMNVSTLELGDSALYLCASSPGTSGGRPQYFGPGTRLLVL.

This rearrangement joins TRBV5-6 to TRBJ2-7, with D maybe TRBD1 (5 bases). The germline V gene has CDR1 SGHDT and CDR2 YYEEEE. The CDR3 runs 14 residues. Trimming stripped 5 bases from V and 3 bases from J, with 15 bases between. The CDR3 DNA follows: TGTGCCAGCAGGTCGCAGCAGGGTTTCTACGAGCAGTACTTC. This encodes CASRSQQGFYEQYF.

Written as DNA, the CDR3 is TGTGCCAGCAGCGCTCGGACAGAGCTAAACACCGGGGAGCTGTTTTTT. Its translation: CASSARTELNTGELFF. The V gene is TRBV7-2, the J gene TRBJ2-2, with D perhaps TRBD1 (6 bases). Deletions cut 5 bases from V and 2 bases from J, with 15 bases between. This CDR3 has 16 amino acids. CDR1 and CDR2 (germline): SGHTA, FQGNSA. The complete variable domain, with remaining parts taken from reference TRBV7-2 and TRBJ2-2, reads GAGVSQSPSNKVTEKGKDVELRCDPISGHTALYWYRQSLGQGLEFLIYFQGNSAPDKSGLPSDRFSAERTGGSVSTLTIQRTQQEDSAVYLCASSARTELNTGELFFGEGSRLTVL.

This clone was found once. The chain has TRBV7-9 and TRBJ1-6; TRBD1 matches at 8 bases. The CDR3 loop spans 14 amino acids. Germline CDR1 SEHNR, CDR2 FQNEAQ (reference sequence). J lost 9 bases, V lost 5 bases, and 6 bases had no gene match. The chain's CDR3 is CASSAGTGPSPLHF. As DNA, the CDR3 is TGTGCCAGCAGCGCCGGGACAGGACCTTCACCCCTCCACTTT.

The chain employs TRBV6-1 and TRBJ1-2; D gene ambiguous. Trimming took 0 bases from V and 1 from J, leaving 12 bases between them. Per germline, CDR1 MNHNS and CDR2 SASEGT. The CDR3 has 16 amino acids. The CDR3: CASSEAVGRVNYGYTF. CDR3 nucleotides: TGTGCCAGCAGTGAAGCGGTGGGGAGGGTTAACTATGGCTACACCTTC.

The count of this clone is one. The chain has TRBV7-8 and TRBJ2-5, with D tentatively TRBD2 (5 bases). This CDR3 is built from 17 residues. V dropped 0 bases and J dropped 4 bases, with 18 bases sitting between them. The germline V gene encodes CDR1 SGHVS and CDR2 FQNEAQ. DNA of the CDR3: TGTGCCAGCAGCTTAGCTCCTTTGACTGCCCGGGGAGAGACCCAGTACTTC. It specifies CASSLAPLTARGETQYF.

J is TRBJ2-7 and V is TRBV5-5, with D tentatively TRBD1 (6 bases). The V and J ends lost 0 bases and 3 bases respectively, with 13 bases between them. Germline V gives CDR1 SGHKS, CDR2 YYEKEE (reference sequence). CDR3 length: 15 residues. The CDR3 DNA is TGTGCCAGCAGCTTGGCAGGGGCAGATCTCTACGAGCAGTACTTC. Translated: CASSLAGADLYEQYF.

This chain uses TRBV4-2 with TRBJ2-5, with D maybe TRBD1 (5 bases). The germline V and J ends were trimmed by 0 bases and 5 bases, with 13 bases remaining between them. Germline-derived CDR1 and CDR2 are LGHNA and YNFKEQ. The CDR3 totals 15 residues. In DNA, the CDR3 is TGTGCCAGCAGCCAAGATAGTGCAGGGCAGGAGACCCAGTACTTC. This sequence encodes CASSQDSAGQETQYF.

Remarks on this clone: Other nucleotide sequences in the sample specify the same CDR3. The rearrangement joins TRBV7-9 to TRBJ1-6; 7 bases match TRBD1. This CDR3 has 15 residues. V gave up 3 bases and J gave up 5 bases; unmatched junction bases: 4. Germline V gene lookup returns CDR1 SEHNR and CDR2 FQNEAQ (reference sequence). The CDR3 is CASSLTGLDNSPLHF. In nucleotides, the CDR3 is TGTGCCAGCAGCTTGACAGGGCTTGATAATTCACCCCTCCACTTT.

The gene calls are TRBV11-2 and TRBJ1-1, with TRBD1 matching over 8 bases. CDR3 length equals 15 residues. V dropped 5 bases and J dropped 1; count of bases not matched to a gene: 6. The germline CDR1 and CDR2 sequences are SGHAT and FQNNGV. The CDR3 reads CASSRQGLGNTEAFF. Here the CDR3 DNA reads TGTGCCAGCAGCCGACAGGGGTTAGGGAACACTGAAGCTTTCTTT. Based on the CDR3 plus reference TRBV11-2 and TRBJ1-1, the full variable domain is EAGVAQSPRYKIIEKRQSVAFWCNPISGHATLYWYQQILGQGPKLLIQFQNNGVVDDSQLPKDRFSAERLKGVDSTLKIQPAKLEDSAVYLCASSRQGLGNTEAFFGQGTRLTVV.

The chain couples TRBV7-2 to TRBJ1-3, with D unresolved. The CDR3 covers 14 residues. The ends were cut back, 1 base at V and 3 bases at J, with 7 bases in the middle. Germline V lookup: CDR1 SGHTA, CDR2 FQGNSA. The CDR3 loop reads CASSLELHGNTIYF. The CDR3 DNA follows: TGTGCCAGCAGCTTAGAGTTACATGGAAACACCATATATTTT.

The genes are TRBV7-3 and TRBJ1-2; perhaps TRBD1 as D (5 bases). Deletions cut 0 bases from V and 5 bases from J, with 16 bases between. The CDR3 has 16 residues. CDR1 and CDR2 from the germline V gene are SGHTA and FQGTGA. CDR3 region: CASSLTPLGGGYGYTF. CDR3 in DNA: TGTGCCAGCAGCTTAACGCCACTCGGGGGGGGTTATGGCTACACCTTC.

This clone was recorded a few times. The V gene is TRBV5-6, the J gene TRBJ1-6; the D is unclear. Germline V gene data show CDR1 as SGHDT and CDR2 as YYEEEE. The length of the CDR3 is 14 residues. V was cut by 2 bases and J by 5 bases, with 8 bases left in between. In DNA form, the CDR3 reads TGTGCCAGCAGCTTCGGGTTCCATAATTCACCCCTCCACTTT. Amino acid sequence: CASSFGFHNSPLHF. Filled out from reference TRBV5-6 and TRBJ1-6, the complete variable domain reads DAGVTQSPTHLIKTRGQQVTLRCSPKSGHDTVSWYQQALGQGPQFIFQYYEEEERQRGNFPDRFSGHQFPNYSSELNVNALLLGDSALYLCASSFGFHNSPLHFGNGTRLTVT.

V gene TRBV5-1 combines with J gene TRBJ2-3; possible D gene TRBD1, 5 bases. The germline gives CDR1 SGHRS, CDR2 YFSETQ. The germline V and J ends were trimmed by 4 bases and 0 bases, with 9 bases remaining between them. This CDR3 spans 14 amino acids. The CDR3 region is CASSPTDSTDTQYF. The DNA of the CDR3 is TGCGCCAGCAGCCCGACAGATAGCACAGATACGCAGTATTTT.

The V and J genes are TRBV4-1 and TRBJ1-6; D is possibly TRBD1 (6 bases). Trimming shortened V by 7 bases and J by 5 bases, and 15 bases separated the two germline ends. This CDR3 spans 15 amino acids. Germline V gives CDR1 MGHRA, CDR2 YSYEKL. CDR3 loop: CASTPTGTNNSPLHF. The CDR3 coding sequence is TGCGCCAGCACCCCCACCGGGACAAATAATTCACCCCTCCACTTT.

The chain joins TRBV30 to TRBJ2-7, with TRBD2 matching 7 bases. Per the germline V gene, CDR1 is GTSNPN and CDR2 is SVGIG (reference sequence). The length of the CDR3 is 13 residues. V shed 5 bases, J shed 7 bases, and the junction held 11 bases outside the gene matches. The CDR3 protein is CAWVVVRGGEQYF. Written as DNA, the CDR3 is TGTGCCTGGGTGGTCGTCCGCGGGGGTGAGCAGTACTTC.

The chain carries TRBV4-2 and TRBJ2-7; a possible D gene is TRBD2 (6 bases). The CDR3 length is 15 residues. V lost 4 bases and J lost 3, with 16 bases in between. Germline CDR1 LGHNA, CDR2 YNFKEQ. The CDR3 here is CASSRGDGVNYEQYF. The CDR3, as DNA: TGTGCCAGCAGCCGCGGGGATGGCGTTAACTACGAGCAGTACTTC.

The chain joins TRBV19 to TRBJ1-6; 8 nucleotides line up with TRBD1. Germline V lookup: CDR1 LNHDA, CDR2 SQIVND (reference sequence). Trimming at V came to 4 bases and at J to 9 bases, leaving 8 bases not matched to a gene. The CDR3 is made up of 15 amino acids. The CDR3 is CASSTGTGTSSPLHF. CDR3 nucleotide sequence: TGTGCCAGTAGTACGGGGACAGGTACTAGTTCACCCCTCCACTTT.

The chain joins TRBV4-1 to TRBJ2-1, with 7 bases that match TRBD2. The CDR3 contains 15 residues. V dropped 6 bases and J dropped 0; count of bases not matched to a gene: 5. The V gene's germline CDR1 is MGHRA and CDR2 YSYEKL. This chain's CDR3 is CASRSASGSYNEQFF. CDR3 bases: TGCGCCAGCAGGTCAGCTAGCGGCTCCTACAATGAGCAGTTCTTC.

The chain employs TRBV7-2 and TRBJ2-7, with TRBD1 matching over 9 bases. This CDR3 comprises 14 residues. Per the germline V gene, CDR1 is SGHTA and CDR2 is FQGNSA. The V and J ends lost 2 bases and 5 bases, in that order; junction bases with no gene match: 4. The CDR3 region has the DNA TGTGCCAGCAGCTTACGGGACAGGGTCGACGAGCAGTACTTC. It specifies CASSLRDRVDEQYF. The whole variable domain, remainder taken from reference TRBV7-2 and TRBJ2-7, is GAGVSQSPSNKVTEKGKDVELRCDPISGHTALYWYRQSLGQGLEFLIYFQGNSAPDKSGLPSDRFSAERTGGSVSTLTIQRTQQEDSAVYLCASSLRDRVDEQYFGPGTRLTVT.

In its sample, this clone was seen once. The V gene is TRBV27, the J gene TRBJ1-2, with 7 bases aligning to TRBD1. The junction had 3 bases not matched to a gene; V was cut back by 2 bases and J by 3 bases. This CDR3 region has 14 residues. CDR1 and CDR2 from the germline V gene are MNHEY and SMNVEV (reference sequence). The CDR3 DNA follows: TGTGCCAGCAGTTTAAGAGGGGGCGACTATGGCTACACCTTC. Translation gives CASSLRGGDYGYTF.